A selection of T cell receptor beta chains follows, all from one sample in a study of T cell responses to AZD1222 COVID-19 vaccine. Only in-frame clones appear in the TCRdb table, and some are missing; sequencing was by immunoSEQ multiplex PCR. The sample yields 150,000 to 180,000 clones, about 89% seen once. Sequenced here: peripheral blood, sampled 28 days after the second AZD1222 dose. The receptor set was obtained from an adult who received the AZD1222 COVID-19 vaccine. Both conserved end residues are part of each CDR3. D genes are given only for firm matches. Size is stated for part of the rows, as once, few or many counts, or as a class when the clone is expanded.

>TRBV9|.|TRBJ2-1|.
TGTGCCAGCAGCGTAGGCGGGGACCCCGGGGTGAATGAGCAGTTCTTC
CASSVGGDPGVNEQFF
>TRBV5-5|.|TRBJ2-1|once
TGTGCCAGCAGCTTGGTGTCCGGGGATGAGCAGTTCTTC
CASSLVSGDEQFF
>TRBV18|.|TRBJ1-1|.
TGTGCCAGCTCACCAGTCGGGGCGCGCACTGAAGCTTTCTTT
CASSPVGARTEAFF
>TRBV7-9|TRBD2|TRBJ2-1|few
TGTGCCAGCAGCAAGACTAGCGTGAGCTCCTACAATGAGCAGTTCTTC
CASSKTSVSSYNEQFF
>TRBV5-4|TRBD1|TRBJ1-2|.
TGTGCCAGCACCATCGGGGGGCAGGGGGGCTATGGCTACACCTTC
CASTIGGQGGYGYTF
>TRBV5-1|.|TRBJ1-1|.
TGCGCCAGCAGCTTGGTGTCAAACACTGAAGCTTTCTTT
CASSLVSNTEAFF
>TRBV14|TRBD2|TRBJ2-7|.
TGTGCCAGCAGCCAAGGTTTAACGGGAGGGCAGTACTTC
CASSQGLTGGQYF
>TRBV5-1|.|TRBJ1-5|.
TGCGCCAGCAGCTTGGTCCCTGGAAGCAATCAGCCCCAGCATTTT
CASSLVPGSNQPQHF
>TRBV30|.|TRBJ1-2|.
TGTGCCTGGAGTGTATTTGGTGGGAATGGCTACACCTTC
CAWSVFGGNGYTF
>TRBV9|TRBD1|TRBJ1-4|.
TGTGCCAGCACCCGAGGGACAGCGGGCGAAAAACTGTTTTTT
CASTRGTAGEKLFF
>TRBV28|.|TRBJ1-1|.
TGTGCCAGTCCCCCAACGGGGGGGCGCGGTACTGAAGCTTTCTTT
CASPPTGGRGTEAFF
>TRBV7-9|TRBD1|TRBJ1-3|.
TGTGCCAGCAGCCCGGGACAGGGTAAAAGAGGAAACACCATATATTTT
CASSPGQGKRGNTIYF
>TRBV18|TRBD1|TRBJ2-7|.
TGTGCCAGCTCACGGGACAGGGGGCCGGCCTACGAGCAGTACTTC
CASSRDRGPAYEQYF
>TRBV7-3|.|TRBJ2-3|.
TGTGCCAGCAGCTTCTCAGGACCCACAGATACGCAGTATTTT
CASSFSGPTDTQYF
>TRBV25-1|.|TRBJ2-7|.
TGTGCCAGCTCAGGGCTCGGCGAGCAGTACTTC
CASSGLGEQYF
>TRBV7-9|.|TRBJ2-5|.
TGTGCCAGCAGTCGAGGAGCGAGGGAGACCCAGTACTTC
CASSRGARETQYF
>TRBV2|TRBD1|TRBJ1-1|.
TGTGCCAGCAGCCCAGGTCCCGGACAGGGTGAAGCTTTCTTT
CASSPGPGQGEAFF
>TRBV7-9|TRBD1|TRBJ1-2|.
TGTGCCAAAAGACAGGGAACAGGCGGCTACACCTTC
CAKRQGTGGYTF
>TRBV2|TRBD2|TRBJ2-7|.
TGTGCCAGCAGTGAGTCTAGCGGGAGTTACGAGCAGTACTTC
CASSESSGSYEQYF